A selection of T cell receptor beta chains follows, all from one sample in a study of T-cell memory formation after mild COVID-19. Each CDR3 protein is one row after TCRdb ran MiXCR on the 5' RACE reads. Of some 450,000 distinct CDR3 sequences listed, roughly 20% were seen once; the top ten hold around 8%. Sample: PBMCs or a T cell subset sorted from them (not recorded which). The source of these receptors is an adult woman who had mild COVID-19 (a few samples of this study predate the infection). Cell type and time point are not known. Each CDR3 is given with its conserved first and last residue. Each record gives: clone size, D gene, V gene, J gene, CDR3 DNA, CDR3 protein. D genes are given only for firm matches. Clone size is stated in some rows and not others, as once, few, many or a class when expanded.

few	TRBD2	TRBV29-1	TRBJ2-5	TGCAGCGTTGAACTAGCGGGGGGGTTCCAAGAGACCCAGTACTTC	CSVELAGGFQETQYF
-	TRBD1	TRBV25-1	TRBJ2-1	TGTGCCAGCAGAGGACAGGGGCGGGGTGAGCAGTTCTTC	CASRGQGRGEQFF
-	-	TRBV7-2	TRBJ2-4	TGTGCCAGCAGCTTAAAAGGGGGACCCAAAAACATTCAGTACTTC	CASSLKGGPKNIQYF
-	TRBD1	TRBV29-1	TRBJ1-1	TGCAGCGTGCACGTACAGGGGTGGCGGACTGAAGCTTTCTTT	CSVHVQGWRTEAFF
-	-	TRBV6-5	TRBJ2-2	TGTGCCAGCAGTTGGGAGATGGAGGGGGTGGACACCGGGGAGCTGTTTTTT	CASSWEMEGVDTGELFF
-	-	TRBV18	TRBJ1-1	TGTGCCAGCTCCCCTATCTCCGGGACGCTGAACACTGAAGCTTTCTTT	CASSPISGTLNTEAFF
few	TRBD2	TRBV13	TRBJ2-3	TGTGCCAGCAGCAGCGGGGGGGCATCAGATACGCAGTATTTT	CASSSGGASDTQYF
few	TRBD1	TRBV7-2	TRBJ1-2	TGTGCCAGCAGCTTAGTCGCGACAGGGGATGACTATGGCTACACCTTC	CASSLVATGDDYGYTF
few	TRBD2	TRBV7-2	TRBJ2-3	TGTGCCAGCAGCTTGACTAGCGGGAGGGGTTGGACAGATACGCAGTATTTT	CASSLTSGRGWTDTQYF
few	-	TRBV7-9	TRBJ2-3	TGTGCCAGCAGCTCTCCTGCTACCGATACGCAGTATTTT	CASSSPATDTQYF
few	-	TRBV5-1	TRBJ2-7	TGCGCCAGCAGAGAGGGATTGTCAAAGAACTACTACGAGCAGTACTTC	CASREGLSKNYYEQYF
-	-	TRBV28	TRBJ2-7	TGTGCCAGCAGTTCTGCGTTTCGCCCGGGTAACGAGCAGTACTTC	CASSSAFRPGNEQYF
many	-	TRBV30	TRBJ2-1	TGTGCCTGGAGTGTCGGAACATCCTCCTACAATGAGCAGTTCTTC	CAWSVGTSSYNEQFF
-	TRBD1	TRBV5-1	TRBJ2-5	TGCGCCAGCAGCCGTGACAGGGTTAGGGAGACCCAGTACTTC	CASSRDRVRETQYF
-	-	TRBV7-2	TRBJ1-4	TGTGCCAGCAGCTTCCCCTGGGGTGGGGCCGGCGAAAAACTGTTTTTT	CASSFPWGGAGEKLFF
few	-	TRBV7-9	TRBJ2-1	TGTGCCAGCAGCTCTTATTGGGGGGACAGTGGGACTACCAATGAGCAGTTCTTC	CASSSYWGDSGTTNEQFF
-	-	TRBV9	TRBJ1-6	TGTGCCAGCAGCGGGGGATGGGAGGATTCACCCCTCCACTTT	CASSGGWEDSPLHF
-	TRBD1	TRBV5-6	TRBJ2-6	TGTGCCAGCAGCCAGGACAGGGGGGTCGGCGTCCTGACTTTC	CASSQDRGVGVLTF
-	-	TRBV12-3/TRBV12-4	TRBJ1-5	TGTGCCAGCAGTTTGTTCTCGGGAGATCAGCCCCAGCATTTT	CASSLFSGDQPQHF
few	-	TRBV5-1	TRBJ2-2	TGCGCCAGCAGCTTGTCCGGCGGAGGGACCACCGGGGAGCTGTTTTTT	CASSLSGGGTTGELFF
-	TRBD1	TRBV20-1	TRBJ2-2	TGCAGTGCTAGAGTTGACAGGGGTGGGACCGGGGAGCTGTTTTTT	CSARVDRGGTGELFF
-	-	TRBV15	TRBJ1-1	TGTGCCACCAGCAGAGAGATCCAGGGACCGAACACTGAAGCTTTCTTT	CATSREIQGPNTEAFF
few	TRBD1	TRBV3-1	TRBJ1-1	TGTGCCAGCAGCCCAACCCACTCACAGGGGTACACTGAAGCTTTCTTT	CASSPTHSQGYTEAFF
-	-	TRBV11-2	TRBJ1-1	TGTGCCAGCAGCTCACAACCCGTCGGTCAGTCTGAAGCTTTCTTT	CASSSQPVGQSEAFF
-	-	TRBV5-1	TRBJ2-6	TGCGCCAGCAGCGCCGGGGGGACAGGTACCGGGGCCAACGTCCTGACTTTC	CASSAGGTGTGANVLTF
few	-	TRBV7-6	TRBJ2-7	TGTGCCAGCAGCGATCCAACGGGAAGGGGTCGGTCCTACGAGCAGTACTTC	CASSDPTGRGRSYEQYF
few	-	TRBV27	TRBJ2-3	TGTGCCAGCAGTCCTCAGCAGGGGCTAGGGGATACGCAGTATTTT	CASSPQQGLGDTQYF
-	-	TRBV4-2	TRBJ2-3	TGTGCCAGCAGCTCCCTTTGGGGGGATACAGATACGCAGTATTTT	CASSSLWGDTDTQYF
-	TRBD2	TRBV29-1	TRBJ2-4	TGCAGCGTAGGGAGGGAGGAGGCCAAAAACATTCAGTACTTC	CSVGREEAKNIQYF
-	TRBD1	TRBV4-1	TRBJ2-2	TGCGCCAGCAGCCAAGTGCACGGGACAGGGATTTTAGCCGGGGAGCTGTTTTTT	CASSQVHGTGILAGELFF
-	-	TRBV5-4	TRBJ1-1	TGTGCCAGCAGCACCCAGAAAGCCGTGAACACTGAAGCTTTCTTT	CASSTQKAVNTEAFF
few	TRBD1	TRBV2	TRBJ2-7	TGTGCCAGCAGGGCCGGGACAGAGGTGGGTTACGAGCAGTACTTC	CASRAGTEVGYEQYF